These T cell receptor beta chains were read from a single sample in a study of cytomegalovirus exposure and HLA in healthy donors. Libraries were prepared by immunoSEQ multiplex PCR; TCRdb keeps only in-frame clonotypes and omits some of them. The table records some 110,000 clones, roughly 80% of them present only once. The sample consisted of PBMCs. These receptors were collected from a man aged 25-40 years in good health and CMV-seropositive. CDR3s include the opening cysteine and the closing phenylalanine or tryptophan. The D gene is left open where the match is weak. Part of the rows lack a size; the others show once, few, many or a class for expanded clones.

J gene,V gene,clone size,D gene,CDR3 protein
TRBJ2-7,TRBV5-4,-,TRBD1,CASSTSQGSWYEQYF
TRBJ1-1,TRBV5-1,-,TRBD1,CASSPPGTATEAFF
TRBJ1-2,TRBV28,few,-,CASSLLARGGYTF
TRBJ2-3,TRBV2,once,TRBD2,CASSDFPSGESSDTQYF
TRBJ2-1,TRBV7-2,-,TRBD2,CASSLSGGPYNEQFF
TRBJ2-3,TRBV6-5,-,-,CASSPGLDTQYF
TRBJ2-7,TRBV7-9,large,-,CASSLEYGTNPYEQYF
TRBJ1-5,TRBV5-1,-,-,CASSLGGQNNQPQHF
TRBJ2-5,TRBV7-2,-,-,CASSTTAGETQYF
TRBJ1-5,TRBV18,-,TRBD1,CASSPDRVFQPQHF
TRBJ2-7,TRBV9,once,-,CASSVGLAYEQYF
TRBJ2-1,TRBV11-2,-,TRBD2,CASSLWRGRNVDEQFF
TRBJ2-2,TRBV5-1,-,-,CASSPGQNPNTGELFF
TRBJ2-3,TRBV7-9,-,TRBD1,CASSPGGQPGDTQYF
TRBJ2-3,TRBV11-1,-,-,CASSFRSVQSSTDTQYF
TRBJ2-2,TRBV4-1,-,-,CASSQVGLPTGELFF
TRBJ1-1,TRBV6-1,-,-,CASSEVAGVSATEAFF
TRBJ2-1,TRBV6-5,once,TRBD1,CASSGQGVNEQFF
TRBJ2-4,TRBV29-1,-,-,CSGESGGNIQYF
TRBJ2-3,TRBV18,-,TRBD1,CASSPPVGGGGGDTQYF